Listed here are 27 T cell receptor beta chains from one sample, sequenced in a study of CD8+ T cells in alopecia areata. Treatment given: oral pan-JAK inhibitor, 5-10 mg twice daily. RNA was extracted and reverse transcribed into cDNA as the sequencing template. Using immunoSEQ multiplex PCR, the repertoire was profiled, and TCRdb retains in-frame clones only, with some absent. This table has around 210,000 clones, over 60% appearing once. Sequencing used CD4+ T cells sorted from blood, obtained at week 4, from a patient treated with tofacitinib. These TCRs come from a human donor with alopecia areata.

The chain's CDR3 is CASRRQGTGSYGYTF. Written as DNA, the CDR3 is TGTGCCAGCAGGAGACAGGGTACAGGGAGCTATGGCTACACCTTC. This chain uses TRBV2 with TRBJ1-2; 7 bases are shared with TRBD1. The CDR3 covers 15 residues. Germline-derived CDR1 and CDR2 are SNHLY and FYNNEI. Losses at the gene ends were 6 bases for V and 4 bases for J; bases not matched to a gene: 11.

This chain connects TRBV19 to TRBJ1-5; the match to TRBD1 covers 8 bases. V was pared by 4 bases and J by 1 base, with 3 bases of the junction left unmatched. The germline CDR1 and CDR2 sequences are LNHDA and SQIVND (reference sequence). CDR3 length equals 15 residues. The CDR3 loop is CASSKRTGSNQPQHF. The CDR3 DNA sequence: TGTGCCAGTAGTAAAAGGACAGGGAGCAATCAGCCCCAGCATTTT. The full variable domain, with the rest looked up from reference TRBV19 and TRBJ1-5, is DGGITQSPKYLFRKEGQNVTLSCEQNLNHDAMYWYRQDPGQGLRLIYYSQIVNDFQKGDIAEGYSVSREKKESFPLTVTSAQKNPTAFYLCASSKRTGSNQPQHFGDGTRLSIL.

The V call is TRBV11-2, the J call TRBJ2-1; no firm D call. V shed 5 bases and J shed 5 bases, with 13 bases lying between them. From germline, CDR1 is SGHAT and CDR2 FQNNGV. The CDR3 consists of 14 residues. CDR3 region: CASSQIPLHNEQFF. DNA for the CDR3: TGTGCCAGCAGCCAGATACCCCTCCACAATGAGCAGTTCTTC.

In its sample, this clone was seen a few times. The V gene is TRBV6-5, the J gene TRBJ1-5; D is undetermined. The CDR3 extends over 14 amino acids. V gave up 4 bases and J gave up 5 bases, with 12 bases separating them. CDR1 and CDR2 (germline): MNHEY, SVGAGI. This CDR3 reads CASSSSRTDQPQHF. The CDR3 region has the DNA TGTGCCAGCAGTTCCAGTCGAACCGATCAGCCCCAGCATTTT.

The rearrangement uses TRBV11-2 and TRBJ1-5; D unclear. The CDR3 is 13 residues long. Germline loops: CDR1 SGHAT, CDR2 FQNNGV. V lost 2 bases and J 5 bases, leaving 7 bases between the germline ends. This CDR3 is CASSLRIDQPQHF. The CDR3 coding sequence is TGTGCCAGCAGCTTACGGATCGATCAGCCCCAGCATTTT.

The gene calls are TRBV6-1 and TRBJ2-5, with a weak D call TRBD2 (6 bases). V lost 5 bases, J lost 2 bases, and 9 bases lay in between. This CDR3 is built from 13 residues. Germline CDR1 reads MNHNS; CDR2 reads SASEGT. The CDR3 loop is CASSKGTQETQYF. CDR3 nucleotides: TGTGCCAGCAGTAAAGGGACTCAAGAGACCCAGTACTTC.

V usage is TRBV29-1 and J usage is TRBJ1-2; D remains unclear. The CDR3 runs to 13 residues. The V end lost 8 bases, the J end lost 4 bases, and 17 bases lay between the germline ends. Germline V gene sequence: CDR1 SQVTM, CDR2 ANQGSEA. For the CDR3, the DNA is TGCAGCTACGAGACTGACAAGGGCTATGGCTACACCTTC. This encodes CSYETDKGYGYTF.

The CDR3 loop reads CASSRGQVQSETQYF. Here the CDR3 DNA reads TGTGCCAGCAGCCGAGGACAGGTTCAATCAGAGACCCAGTACTTC. J is TRBJ2-5 and V is TRBV7-9; 7 bases align to TRBD1. CDR1 and CDR2 (germline): SEHNR, FQNEAQ (reference sequence). Germline trimming cut 5 bases from V and 4 bases from J; bases unmatched to any gene: 10. The CDR3 covers 15 residues.

Here the CDR3 DNA reads TGCAGCGTTGATGAGGGCTACGAGCAGTACTTC. Its translation: CSVDEGYEQYF. The chain couples TRBV29-1 to TRBJ2-7, with D possibly being TRBD2 (5 bases). CDR1 and CDR2 (germline): SQVTM, ANQGSEA. The CDR3 is 11 amino acids. The V and J ends lost 3 bases and 3 bases respectively, with 6 bases between them.

V is TRBV29-1 and J is TRBJ1-5; 8 positions match TRBD1. Unmatched junction bases numbered 10, after V lost 6 bases and J lost 0 bases. The CDR3 is 16 residues long. Germline-derived CDR1 and CDR2 are SQVTM and ANQGSEA. The CDR3 protein is CSVGTGDYPSNQPQHF. In nucleotides, the CDR3 is TGCAGCGTCGGGACAGGCGATTACCCTAGCAATCAGCCCCAGCATTTT.

V and J are TRBV6-6 and TRBJ2-1, with TRBD2 matching 14 bases. Germline CDR1 and CDR2: MNHNY and SVGAGI (reference sequence). The trim removed 4 bases at V and 8 bases at J, leaving 4 bases unmatched. The CDR3 totals 15 residues. CDR3 amino acids: CASSSPGLAGDEQFF. The CDR3 DNA follows: TGTGCCAGCAGTTCCCCGGGACTAGCGGGGGATGAGCAGTTCTTC.

The table lists this clone with a few counts. The V gene is TRBV5-1, the J gene TRBJ2-1; D is unclear. CDR1 is SGHRS and CDR2 is YFSETQ in the germline V gene. V lost 7 bases to trimming and J lost 4 bases, with 15 bases between them. The CDR3 runs to 14 residues. CDR3 bases: TGCGCCAGCCAACCTCAGAGTGCTTACAATGAGCAGTTCTTC. This encodes CASQPQSAYNEQFF.

V gene TRBV30 combines with J gene TRBJ2-3, with D possibly TRBD1 on 5 matching bases. Per the germline V gene, CDR1 is GTSNPN and CDR2 is SVGIG (reference sequence). This CDR3 has 13 residues. V gave up 8 bases and J gave up 2 bases, with 14 bases separating them. For the CDR3, the DNA is TGTGCCCGAGACAGACAGACCACAGATACGCAGTATTTT. Amino acid sequence: CARDRQTTDTQYF.

A single count supports this clone. The chain combines TRBV29-1 with TRBJ2-7; D gene ambiguous. V was clipped by 5 bases and J by 0 bases, with 14 bases between them. CDR1 is SQVTM, CDR2 ANQGSEA, per germline. The CDR3 spans 14 residues. CDR3: CSVRTQRTSYEQYF. The CDR3 DNA reads TGCAGCGTTCGGACCCAAAGGACCTCCTACGAGCAGTACTTC.

V and J are TRBV29-1 and TRBJ2-7; D is perhaps TRBD1 (5 bases). Germline CDR1 is SQVTM and CDR2 is ANQGSEA. The V and J ends lost 4 bases and 0 bases respectively, with 10 bases between them. The CDR3 sequence is 13 residues long. CDR3: CSVVGPSSYEQYF. The CDR3 coding sequence is TGCAGCGTTGTGGGGCCGAGCTCCTACGAGCAGTACTTC.

The chain has TRBV9 and TRBJ2-5; D remains ambiguous. The closer fit of TRBJ2-7 to the DNA end suggests the J call may be wrong. In germline, CDR1 is SGDLS, CDR2 YYNGEE. CDR3 length: 14 residues. In DNA form, the CDR3 reads TGTGCCAGCAGCGAGACCCATAAGAGACACGAGCAGTACTTC. Amino acid sequence: CASSETHKRHEQYF.

As concerns this clone: Other nucleotide sequences from this sample produce the same CDR3. The V call is TRBV19, the J call TRBJ1-6; maybe TRBD1 (6 bases). Germline V gives CDR1 LNHDA, CDR2 SQIVND (reference sequence). The CDR3 runs 14 residues. Trimming removed 3 bases at V and 8 bases at J, with 11 bases between. CDR3 loop: CASSMVRGDSPLHF. The CDR3 nucleotides are TGTGCCAGTAGTATGGTCAGGGGAGATTCACCCCTCCACTTT.

This clone came up a few times. This chain uses TRBV29-1 with TRBJ1-1; tentatively, D is TRBD1 (5 bases). V was pared by 6 bases and J by 1 base, with 15 bases between. The CDR3 has 14 amino acids. Germline V CDR1 and CDR2: SQVTM, ANQGSEA. Here the CDR3 DNA reads TGCAGCGTGTCCCGAAACACAGGGAACACTGAAGCTTTCTTT. The encoded protein is CSVSRNTGNTEAFF.

The V gene is TRBV27, the J gene TRBJ1-5; 11 nucleotides align to TRBD1. The CDR3 runs 14 residues. The V and J ends lost 6 bases and 6 bases, in that order; junction bases with no gene match: 4. In germline, CDR1 is MNHEY, CDR2 SMNVEV (reference sequence). The CDR3 loop is CASSGTGGGQPQHF. DNA of the CDR3: TGTGCCAGCAGCGGGACAGGGGGAGGTCAGCCCCAGCATTTT.

This clone was counted between two and nine times. CDR3 coding DNA: TGCAGCGTTGTGAAACAGGGCAGCACAGATACGCAGTATTTT. It encodes CSVVKQGSTDTQYF. The chain has TRBV29-1 and TRBJ2-3; D might be TRBD1 (6 bases). This CDR3 has 14 residues. Germline V CDR1 and CDR2: SQVTM, ANQGSEA. Trimming left V 4 bases short and J 0 bases short, with 11 bases between.

The chain is built from TRBV27 and TRBJ2-6; D uncertain. CDR1 is MNHEY and CDR2 is SMNVEV in the germline V gene (reference sequence). This CDR3 has 13 residues. Trimming shortened V by 10 bases and J by 0 bases, and 7 bases separated the two germline ends. The CDR3 coding sequence is TGTGCCACCAGGACCTCTGGGGCCAACGTCCTGACTTTC. It translates to CATRTSGANVLTF.

As concerns this clone: The conserved phenylalanine or tryptophan is not found at the CDR3 terminus, so this likely reflects a read error. No DNA is shown, since the ends of the CDR3 on it are uncertain; the CDR3 is the one TCRdb lists. The chain couples TRBV4-3 to TRBJ2-7; the table's D gene call, TRBD2, was not cross checked with the DNA. 14 amino acids form the CDR3, both terminal residues included. Germline CDR1 LGHNA, CDR2 YSLEER. The CDR3 sequence: CASSQALPGLAVWL.

V and J are TRBV7-2 and TRBJ2-5; perhaps TRBD1 as D (7 bases). V dropped 1 base and J dropped 1 base, with 13 bases sitting between them. There are 16 residues in the CDR3. From germline, CDR1 is SGHTA and CDR2 FQGNSA. The CDR3 is CASSLVGGTAQETQYF. The CDR3 region has the DNA TGTGCCAGCAGCTTAGTAGGCGGGACAGCCCAAGAGACCCAGTACTTC.

The chain links TRBV29-1 to TRBJ1-2; D uncertain. The CDR3 extends over 13 amino acids. With 1 base removed from V and 4 bases from J, the gap between germline ends came to 10 bases. The germline V gene has CDR1 SQVTM and CDR2 ANQGSEA. CDR3 sequence reads: CSVEGENLYGYTF. In DNA, the CDR3 is TGCAGCGTTGAAGGGGAGAACCTCTATGGCTACACCTTC.

A single count supports this clone. The rearrangement links TRBV6-5 to TRBJ2-7, with 9 bases that match TRBD2. With V trimmed by 1 base and J by 6 bases, 7 bases remained unmatched. The CDR3 consists of 15 residues. Germline-derived CDR1 and CDR2 are MNHEY and SVGAGI. CDR3 amino acids: CASSYFASGEVEQYF. As DNA, the CDR3 is TGTGCCAGCAGTTACTTTGCTAGCGGGGAGGTCGAGCAGTACTTC.

The chain carries TRBV6-1 and TRBJ1-1; D is undetermined. Trimming removed 3 bases at V and 10 bases at J, with 9 bases between. Germline CDR1 MNHNS, CDR2 SASEGT. The CDR3 is 11 amino acids. The CDR3 is CASSESGSAFF. CDR3 DNA: TGTGCCAGCAGTGAGTCGGGTTCAGCTTTCTTT.

The chain is built from TRBV5-1 and TRBJ2-1, with D possibly matching TRBD2 (7 bases). In germline, CDR1 is SGHRS, CDR2 YFSETQ. Trimming cost V 4 bases and J 2 bases, with 25 bases left between them. CDR3 length: 19 amino acids. CDR3 region: CASSVGTTGTISPYNEQFF. CDR3 sequence (DNA): TGCGCCAGCAGCGTGGGGACTACAGGGACAATCAGCCCCTACAATGAGCAGTTCTTC.